This entry lists 21 T cell receptor beta chains sequenced from one sample in a study of breast tumors, draining lymph nodes, adjacent tissues. TCRdb re-analysed the multiplex PCR reads in MiXCR, keeping a single row per CDR3 protein. Of roughly 14,000 distinct CDR3 sequences in the sample, around 55% were seen once. Material: tumor-adjacent breast tissue. The receptors were gathered from a female donor with breast cancer. Some clones in this sample may be carry-over from other donors' samples.

By frequency in the sample, this clonotype is medium-sized. The chain has TRBV7-2 and TRBJ1-2; D is perhaps TRBD1 (5 bases). With 5 bases removed from V and 5 bases from J, the gap between germline ends came to 18 bases. CDR1 and CDR2 from the germline V gene are SGHTA and FQGNSA. The CDR3 is 15 amino acids. The CDR3 DNA is TGTGCCAGCAGCGCCGGGGGAGACCTCAAATATGGCTACACCTTC. This translates into CASSAGGDLKYGYTF. Supplemented by reference TRBV7-2 and TRBJ1-2, the full variable domain reads GAGVSQSPSNKVTEKGKDVELRCDPISGHTALYWYRQSLGQGLEFLIYFQGNSAPDKSGLPSDRFSAERTGGSVSTLTIQRTQQEDSAVYLCASSAGGDLKYGYTFGSGTRLTVV.

Relative to its sample, this clonotype is large. The chain links TRBV19 to TRBJ2-2, with 8 bases that match TRBD1. V lost 10 bases and J lost 7; bases outside the gene matches: 8. The CDR3 loop spans 13 amino acids. Per germline, CDR1 LNHDA and CDR2 SQIVND (reference sequence). The CDR3 sequence: CAIQITGGGELFF. DNA for the CDR3: TGTGCCATCCAAATCACAGGGGGCGGGGAGCTGTTTTTT.

This clonotype was detected many times. A read error may explain this, as a much larger clone is one base away. The chain couples TRBV20-1 to TRBJ2-7; TRBD2 matches at 11 bases. Germline V gene lookup returns CDR1 DFQATT and CDR2 SNEGSKA (reference sequence). The length of the CDR3 is 14 residues. With 7 bases clipped from V and 6 bases from J, the junction kept 11 bases outside the gene matches. CDR3 residues: CSVPGTSGLSEQYF. The CDR3 nucleotides read TGCAGTGTCCCCGGGACTAGCGGACTGTCCGAGCAGTACTTC.

Concerning this clonotype: An end of the junction does not agree with germline; a read error may underlie this. The rearrangement joins TRBV15 to TRBJ1-5, with D possibly being TRBD1 (5 bases). This CDR3 is 14 amino acids long. Germline values: CDR1 LNHNV, CDR2 YYDKDF (reference sequence). The CDR3 nucleotides read TGCGCCACCAGCACAGGATTAGCCAATCAGCCCCAGCATTTT. Its translation is CATSTGLANQPQHF.

DNA for the CDR3: TGTGCCAGCAGTCGGCTCAGCAGGTATGGCTACACCTTC. The encoded protein is CASSRLSRYGYTF. The chain is built from TRBV12-3 or TRBV12-4 and TRBJ1-2; no firm D call. The CDR3 loop spans 13 amino acids. V gave up 5 bases and J gave up 5 bases, with 12 bases separating them.

There are many counts of this clonotype. A much larger clone differs from this one at a single base, so this may be a read error. The V and J genes are TRBV20-1 and TRBJ2-1; 7 positions match TRBD2. Germline lookup yields CDR1 DFQATT and CDR2 SNEGSKA (reference sequence). CDR3 length equals 14 residues. The CDR3 here is CSARLGGRYTEQFF. Here the CDR3 DNA reads TGCAGTGCTAGATTGGGGGGGAGGTACACTGAGCAGTTCTTC.

This chain connects TRBV4-1 to TRBJ1-5; 7 nucleotides align to TRBD1. The CDR3 covers 14 residues. Trimming took 1 base from V and 5 from J; bases not matched to a gene: 2. CDR1 and CDR2 (germline): MGHRA, YSYEKL. The DNA of the CDR3 is TGCGCCAGCAGCCAAGTTCAGGGGGATCAGCCCCAGCATTTT. It encodes CASSQVQGDQPQHF.

In this sample, this clonotype turned up a few times. The chain links TRBV20-1 to TRBJ1-2, with D maybe TRBD1 (6 bases). CDR3 length: 14 amino acids. The germline V gene encodes CDR1 DFQATT and CDR2 SNEGSKA (reference sequence). Trimming took off 0 bases at V and 8 bases at J, with 16 bases between the two ends. The CDR3 coding sequence is TGCAGTGCTAGAGAGGGGGCTAACTATGGCGGCTACACCTTC. Translated, it gives CSAREGANYGGYTF.

This chain uses TRBV27 with TRBJ1-2, with 10 bases that match TRBD1. Looked up from germline, CDR1 is MNHEY and CDR2 is SMNVEV (reference sequence). This CDR3 has 16 residues. Trimming cost V 2 bases and J 5 bases; bases outside gene matches: 8. CDR3 amino acids: CASSLGGTGVGYGYTF. In DNA, the CDR3 is TGTGCCAGCAGTTTAGGCGGGACAGGGGTAGGGTATGGCTACACCTTC.

On this clonotype: One junction end does not reproduce the germline sequence, and a read error may be involved. The rearrangement links TRBV20-1 to TRBJ2-1; 12 nucleotides align to TRBD2. There are 16 residues in the CDR3. Per the germline V gene, CDR1 is DFQATT and CDR2 is SNEGSKA (reference sequence). DNA of the CDR3: TGCAGCGCTAGCGGGGGGGCCTACGCCCACTACAATGAGCAGTTCTTC. Translation: CSASGGAYAHYNEQFF.

The chain combines TRBV5-6 with TRBJ2-1; D is possibly TRBD2 (6 bases). Germline V gene data show CDR1 as SGHDT and CDR2 as YYEEEE. CDR3 size: 16 residues. V dropped 0 bases and J dropped 8 bases, with 18 bases sitting between them. In nucleotides, the CDR3 is TGTGCCAGCAGCTTGGGGGGTTGGGACGGGAGACATGAGCAGTTCTTC. This sequence encodes CASSLGGWDGRHEQFF.

This clonotype was detected only a few times. The V gene is TRBV5-4, the J gene TRBJ1-1; D might be TRBD1 (6 bases). This CDR3 region has 17 residues. Trimming shortened V by 1 base and J by 2 bases, and 18 bases separated the two germline ends. The germline gives CDR1 SGHNT, CDR2 YYREEE (reference sequence). CDR3 region: CASSLPAGGMGNTEAFF. CDR3 coding DNA: TGTGCCAGCAGCTTGCCCGCGGGGGGCATGGGTAACACTGAAGCTTTCTTT.

Relative to its sample, this clonotype is medium-sized. This chain uses TRBV4-1 with TRBJ1-3; D unclear. The V gene lost 0 bases and the J gene lost 0 bases, with 6 bases spanning the gap. The CDR3 runs 15 residues. Germline V CDR1 and CDR2: MGHRA, YSYEKL. CDR3 in DNA: TGCGCCAGCAGCCAAGAGGGTAACTCTGGAAACACCATATATTTT. Its protein product is CASSQEGNSGNTIYF.

The rearrangement uses TRBV20-1 and TRBJ1-2; D is perhaps TRBD1 (5 bases). The V gene's germline CDR1 is DFQATT and CDR2 SNEGSKA (reference sequence). CDR3 length: 12 residues. V lost 4 bases to trimming and J lost 4 bases, with 10 bases between them. The CDR3 loop reads CSAIDSVYGYTF. The CDR3 nucleotides are TGCAGTGCTATCGACAGTGTCTATGGCTACACCTTC.

The rearrangement uses TRBV2 and TRBJ1-4; 11 bases fit TRBD1. Germline CDR1 and CDR2: SNHLY and FYNNEI. V was pared by 5 bases and J by 7 bases, with 6 bases of the junction left unmatched. CDR3 length: 15 amino acids. The CDR3 here is CASSYGQGAGEKLFF. DNA for the CDR3: TGTGCCAGCAGTTACGGACAGGGGGCAGGTGAAAAACTGTTTTTT.

This rearrangement joins TRBV10-3 to TRBJ2-3; 14 bases are a match to TRBD2. The CDR3 length is 15 residues. CDR1 is ENHRY, CDR2 SYGVKD, per germline. Trimming took 5 bases from V and 5 from J; bases not matched to a gene: 3. The CDR3 DNA reads as TGTGCCATCAGTTCCGGGACTAGCGGGGGAGATACGCAGTATTTT. It translates to CAISSGTSGGDTQYF.

As regards this clonotype: A single base separates this from a much larger clone, so it may be a read error. The missing conserved phenylalanine or tryptophan at the end of this CDR3 makes a read error likely. This sequence joins TRBV20-1 and TRBJ1-1, with 8 bases fitting TRBD1. Unmatched junction bases numbered 11, after V lost 6 bases and J lost 2 bases. The germline gives CDR1 DFQATT, CDR2 SNEGSKA (reference sequence). The CDR3 spans 15 residues. The CDR3 sequence: CSAPGGTGRNTEAFL. CDR3 DNA: TGCAGTGCCCCAGGCGGGACAGGTAGAAACACTGAAGCTTTCCTT.

This chain joins TRBV20-1 and TRBJ2-5, with D perhaps assigned TRBD1 or TRBD2 (5 bases each). Trimming removed 6 bases at V and 5 bases at J, with 19 bases between. The CDR3 has 14 amino acids. The germline V gene encodes CDR1 DFQATT and CDR2 SNEGSKA (reference sequence). The CDR3 spells CSANKGRVSETQYF. CDR3 DNA: TGCAGTGCCAATAAGGGACGCGTATCGGAGACCCAGTACTTC.

This clonotype is deemed medium-sized. The chain couples TRBV7-2 to TRBJ1-2, with TRBD1 matching 7 bases. The germline gives CDR1 SGHTA, CDR2 FQGNSA. J lost 2 bases, V lost 3 bases, and 3 bases had no gene match. The CDR3 has 14 residues. The CDR3 loop is CASSFQTGNYGYTF. CDR3 nucleotide sequence: TGTGCCAGCAGCTTTCAGACAGGGAACTATGGCTACACCTTC.

This clonotype showed up just a few times. The chain employs TRBV25-1 and TRBJ2-1, with D possibly TRBD2 on 5 matching bases. The germline gives CDR1 MGHDK, CDR2 SYGVNS. Trimming shortened V by 4 bases and J by 0 bases, and 10 bases separated the two germline ends. This CDR3 spans 15 amino acids. This CDR3 reads CASSVVGSSYNEQFF. The CDR3 nucleotides are TGTGCCAGCAGTGTGGTGGGGAGCTCCTACAATGAGCAGTTCTTC.

By proportion, this clonotype is medium-sized. This rearrangement joins TRBV10-3 to TRBJ1-3; no reliable D call. The CDR3 spans 15 residues. Germline lookup yields CDR1 ENHRY and CDR2 SYGVKD. The V gene lost 0 bases and the J gene lost 2 bases, with 8 bases spanning the gap. The CDR3 spells CAISESTAAGNTIYF. CDR3 DNA sequence: TGTGCCATCAGTGAGTCGACGGCGGCTGGAAACACCATATATTTT.